This T cell receptor beta chain was obtained from a study of cytomegalovirus exposure and HLA in healthy donors. As regards this clone: The antigen is undetermined.

PCR amplification relied on 60 Vbeta primers (plus 13 Jbeta primers). Sequencing used immunoSEQ multiplex PCR; TCRdb keeps in-frame clones, though not all of them. Among about 31,000 clones, approximately 47% were seen once, and the ten largest hold approximately 2%. Whole-study results and caveats: It was only CMV serostatus that was available as immune exposure information. Later analysis identified a missense DCLRE1C variant that was linked to TCR beta V- and J-gene trimming.

Germline CDR1 is MNHNS and CDR2 is SASEGT. The CDR3 is made up of 15 amino acids. V was clipped by 5 bases and J by 4 bases; unmatched bases: 9. Sequenced: PBMCs. The gene calls are TRBV6-1 and TRBJ1-1, with 8 nucleotides matching TRBD1. The origin of this receptor is a woman between 50 and 59 years old in good health and CMV-seronegative. The CDR3 nucleotides read TGTGCCAGCAGTCGAAAGGGTACAGGGGGCACTGAAGCTTTCTTT. Its translation: CASSRKGTGGTEAFF.